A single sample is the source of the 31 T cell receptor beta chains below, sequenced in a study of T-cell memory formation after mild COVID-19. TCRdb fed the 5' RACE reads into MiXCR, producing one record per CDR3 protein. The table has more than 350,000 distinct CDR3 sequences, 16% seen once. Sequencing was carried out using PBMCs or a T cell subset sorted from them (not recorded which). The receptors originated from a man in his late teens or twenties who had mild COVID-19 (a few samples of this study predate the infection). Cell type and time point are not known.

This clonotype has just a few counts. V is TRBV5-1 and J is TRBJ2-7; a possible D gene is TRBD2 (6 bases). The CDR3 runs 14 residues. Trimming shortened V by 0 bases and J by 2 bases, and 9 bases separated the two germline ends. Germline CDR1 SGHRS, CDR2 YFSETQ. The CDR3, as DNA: TGCGCCAGCAGCTTGGTCGCGGGAACCTACGAGCAGTACTTC. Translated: CASSLVAGTYEQYF.

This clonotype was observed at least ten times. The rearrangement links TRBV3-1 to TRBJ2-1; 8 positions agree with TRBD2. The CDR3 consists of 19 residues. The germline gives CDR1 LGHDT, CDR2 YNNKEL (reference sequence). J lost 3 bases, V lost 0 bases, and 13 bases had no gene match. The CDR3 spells CASSQDIRETSEFYNEQFF. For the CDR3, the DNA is TGTGCCAGCAGCCAAGATATCAGGGAGACTAGCGAGTTCTACAATGAGCAGTTCTTC.

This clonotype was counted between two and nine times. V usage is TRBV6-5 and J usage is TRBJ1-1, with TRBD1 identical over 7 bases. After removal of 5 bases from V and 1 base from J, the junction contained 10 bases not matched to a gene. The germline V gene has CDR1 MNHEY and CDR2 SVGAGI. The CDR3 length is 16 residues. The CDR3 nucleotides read TGTGCCAGCAGTACCGCTGGGGCAGGGGGGAACACTGAAGCTTTCTTT. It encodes CASSTAGAGGNTEAFF.

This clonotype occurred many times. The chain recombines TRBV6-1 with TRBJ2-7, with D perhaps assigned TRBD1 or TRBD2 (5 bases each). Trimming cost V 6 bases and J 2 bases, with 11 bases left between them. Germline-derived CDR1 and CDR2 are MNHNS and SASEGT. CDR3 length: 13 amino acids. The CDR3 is CASRKRGPYEQYF. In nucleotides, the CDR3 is TGTGCCAGCAGAAAGAGGGGCCCCTACGAGCAGTACTTC.

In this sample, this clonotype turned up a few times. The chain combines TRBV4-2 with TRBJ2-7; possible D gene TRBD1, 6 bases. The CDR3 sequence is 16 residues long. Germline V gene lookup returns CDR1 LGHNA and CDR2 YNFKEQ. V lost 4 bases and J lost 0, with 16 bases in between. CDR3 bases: TGTGCCAGCAGCCCCGTGACGGGGACAAGCTCCTACGAGCAGTACTTC. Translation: CASSPVTGTSSYEQYF.

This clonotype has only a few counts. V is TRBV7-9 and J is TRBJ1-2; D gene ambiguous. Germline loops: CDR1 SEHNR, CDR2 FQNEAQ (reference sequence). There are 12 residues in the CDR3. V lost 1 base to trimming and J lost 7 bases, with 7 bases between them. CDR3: CASSLVSSGYTF. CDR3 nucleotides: TGTGCCAGCAGCTTAGTCAGCTCTGGCTACACCTTC.

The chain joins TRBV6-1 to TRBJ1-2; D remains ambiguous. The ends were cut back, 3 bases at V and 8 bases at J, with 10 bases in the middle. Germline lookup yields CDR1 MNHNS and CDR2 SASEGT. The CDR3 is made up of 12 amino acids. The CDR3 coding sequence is TGTGCCAGCAGTGAGACGACCCCGGGCTACACCTTC. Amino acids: CASSETTPGYTF.

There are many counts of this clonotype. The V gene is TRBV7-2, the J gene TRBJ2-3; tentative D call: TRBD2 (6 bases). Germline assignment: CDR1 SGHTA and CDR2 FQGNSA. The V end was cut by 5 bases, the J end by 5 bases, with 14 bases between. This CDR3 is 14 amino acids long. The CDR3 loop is CASSPQGGEDTQYF. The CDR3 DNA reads TGTGCCAGCAGCCCCCAAGGAGGGGAAGATACGCAGTATTTT. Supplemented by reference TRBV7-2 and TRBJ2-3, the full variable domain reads GAGVSQSPSNKVTEKGKDVELRCDPISGHTALYWYRQSLGQGLEFLIYFQGNSAPDKSGLPSDRFSAERTGGSVSTLTIQRTQQEDSAVYLCASSPQGGEDTQYFGPGTRLTVL.

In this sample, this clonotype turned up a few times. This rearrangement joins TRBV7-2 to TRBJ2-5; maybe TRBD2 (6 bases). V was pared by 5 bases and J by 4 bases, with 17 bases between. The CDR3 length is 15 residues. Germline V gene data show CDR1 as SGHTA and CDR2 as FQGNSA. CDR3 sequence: CASSRPSEEPETQYF. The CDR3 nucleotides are TGTGCCAGCAGCAGACCTAGCGAGGAACCAGAGACCCAGTACTTC.

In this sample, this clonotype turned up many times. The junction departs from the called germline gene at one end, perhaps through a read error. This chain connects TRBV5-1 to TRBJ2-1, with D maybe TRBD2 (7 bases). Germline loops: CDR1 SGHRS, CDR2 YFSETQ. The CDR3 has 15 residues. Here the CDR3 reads CASSLGGGPYNEQFF. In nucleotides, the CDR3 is TGTGCCAGCAGCTTAGGGGGGGGGCCCTACAATGAGCAGTTCTTC.

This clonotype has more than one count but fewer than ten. CDR3 DNA: TGTGCCAGCAGCTGGATGCAAGAGACCCAGTACTTC. Its translation is CASSWMQETQYF. The chain joins TRBV7-2 to TRBJ2-5; D call uncertain. The CDR3 is made up of 12 amino acids. Trimming pared 4 bases from V and 2 bases from J, leaving 5 bases between. Germline loops: CDR1 SGHTA, CDR2 FQGNSA.

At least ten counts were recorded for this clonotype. Written as DNA, the CDR3 is TGTGCCAGCAGAGGGACAGGATCACCCCTCCACTTT. Translated, it gives CASRGTGSPLHF. The chain links TRBV2 to TRBJ1-6, with 8 bases aligning to TRBD1. CDR1 SNHLY and CDR2 FYNNEI come from the germline V gene. J was trimmed by 10 bases and V by 6 bases; bases with no gene match: 2. The CDR3 length is 12 residues. Supplemented by reference TRBV2 and TRBJ1-6, the full variable domain reads EPEVTQTPSHQVTQMGQEVILRCVPISNHLYFYWYRQILGQKVEFLVSFYNNEISEKSEIFDDQFSVERPDGSNFTLKIRSTKLEDSAMYFCASRGTGSPLHFGNGTRLTVT.

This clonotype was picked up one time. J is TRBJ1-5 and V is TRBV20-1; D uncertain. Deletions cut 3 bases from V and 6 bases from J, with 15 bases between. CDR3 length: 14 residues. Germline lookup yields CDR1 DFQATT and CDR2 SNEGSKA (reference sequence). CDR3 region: CSASYQVGSQPQHF. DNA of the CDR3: TGCAGTGCTAGTTACCAGGTCGGGAGTCAGCCCCAGCATTTT.

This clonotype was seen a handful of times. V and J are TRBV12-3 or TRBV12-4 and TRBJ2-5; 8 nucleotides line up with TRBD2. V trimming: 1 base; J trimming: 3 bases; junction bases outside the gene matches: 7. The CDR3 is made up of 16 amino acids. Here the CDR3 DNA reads TGTGCCAGCAGTTTAGACGAAGGAGCGGGGGAAGAGACCCAGTACTTC. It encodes CASSLDEGAGEETQYF.

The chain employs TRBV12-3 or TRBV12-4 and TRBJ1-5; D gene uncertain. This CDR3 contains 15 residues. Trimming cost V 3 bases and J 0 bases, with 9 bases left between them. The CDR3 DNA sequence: TGTGCCAGCAGTTTCTCCAGTAATAGCAATCAGCCCCAGCATTTT. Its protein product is CASSFSSNSNQPQHF.

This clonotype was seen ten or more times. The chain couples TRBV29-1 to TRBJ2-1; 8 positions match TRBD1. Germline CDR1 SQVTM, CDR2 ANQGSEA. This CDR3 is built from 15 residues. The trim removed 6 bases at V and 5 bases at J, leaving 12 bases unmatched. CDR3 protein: CSVTRQGTLHNEQFF. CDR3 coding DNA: TGCAGCGTCACGAGACAGGGGACCCTCCACAATGAGCAGTTCTTC.

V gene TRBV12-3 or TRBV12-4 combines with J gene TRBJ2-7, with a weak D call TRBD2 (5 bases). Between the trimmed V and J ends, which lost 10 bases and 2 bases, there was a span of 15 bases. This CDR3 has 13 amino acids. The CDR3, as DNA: TGTGCCACCCCTGAGTGGACTGCCTACGAGCAGTACTTC. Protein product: CATPEWTAYEQYF.

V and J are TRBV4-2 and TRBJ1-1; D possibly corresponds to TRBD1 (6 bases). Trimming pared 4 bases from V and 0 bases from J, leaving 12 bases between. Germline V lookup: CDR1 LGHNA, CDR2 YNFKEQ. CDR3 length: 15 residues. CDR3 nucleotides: TGTGCCAGCAGCCCTGAGGGGGGAGTGAACACTGAAGCTTTCTTT. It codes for CASSPEGGVNTEAFF.

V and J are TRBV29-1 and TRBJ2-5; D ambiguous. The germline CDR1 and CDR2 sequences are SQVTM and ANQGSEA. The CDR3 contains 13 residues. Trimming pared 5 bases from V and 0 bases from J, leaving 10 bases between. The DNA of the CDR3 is TGCAGCGTTCAGGAAGGAAACCAAGAGACCCAGTACTTC. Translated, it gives CSVQEGNQETQYF.

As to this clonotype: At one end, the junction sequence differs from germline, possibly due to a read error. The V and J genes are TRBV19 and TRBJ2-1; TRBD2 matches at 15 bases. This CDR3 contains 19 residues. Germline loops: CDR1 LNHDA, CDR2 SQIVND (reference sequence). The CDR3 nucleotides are TGTGCCAGTGGTATCACCGGACTAGCGGGGGGGCGGGACTACAATGAGCAGTTCTTC. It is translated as CASGITGLAGGRDYNEQFF.

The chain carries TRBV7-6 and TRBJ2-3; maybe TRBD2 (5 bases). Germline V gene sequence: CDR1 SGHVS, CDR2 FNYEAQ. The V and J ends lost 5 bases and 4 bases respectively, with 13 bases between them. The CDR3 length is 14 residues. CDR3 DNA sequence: TGTGCCAGCAGCCGGGATTCTGGGCCAGATACGCAGTATTTT. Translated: CASSRDSGPDTQYF.

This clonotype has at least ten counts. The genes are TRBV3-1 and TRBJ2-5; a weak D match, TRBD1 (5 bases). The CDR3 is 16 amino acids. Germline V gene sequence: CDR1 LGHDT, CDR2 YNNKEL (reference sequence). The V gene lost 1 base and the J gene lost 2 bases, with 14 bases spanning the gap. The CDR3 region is CASSQGFQGGQETQYF. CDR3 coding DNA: TGTGCCAGCAGCCAAGGTTTCCAGGGTGGTCAAGAGACCCAGTACTTC.

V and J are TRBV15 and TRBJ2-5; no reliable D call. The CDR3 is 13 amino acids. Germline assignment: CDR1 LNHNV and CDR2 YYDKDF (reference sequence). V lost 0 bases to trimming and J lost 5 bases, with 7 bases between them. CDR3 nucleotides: TGTGCCACCAGCAGAGATACGTGGGAGACCCAGTACTTC. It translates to CATSRDTWETQYF.

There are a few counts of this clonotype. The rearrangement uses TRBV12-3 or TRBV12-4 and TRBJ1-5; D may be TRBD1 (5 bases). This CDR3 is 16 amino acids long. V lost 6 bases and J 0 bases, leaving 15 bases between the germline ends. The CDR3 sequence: CASSPNRGGSNQPQHF. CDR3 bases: TGTGCCAGCAGCCCCAACCGGGGGGGTAGCAATCAGCCCCAGCATTTT.

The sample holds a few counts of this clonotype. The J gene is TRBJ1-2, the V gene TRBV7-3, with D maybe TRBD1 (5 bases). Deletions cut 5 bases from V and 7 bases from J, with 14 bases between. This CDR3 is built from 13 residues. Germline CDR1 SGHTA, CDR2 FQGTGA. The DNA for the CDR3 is TGTGCCAGCAGCGTGGACATATCTAGTGGCTACACCTTC. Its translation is CASSVDISSGYTF.

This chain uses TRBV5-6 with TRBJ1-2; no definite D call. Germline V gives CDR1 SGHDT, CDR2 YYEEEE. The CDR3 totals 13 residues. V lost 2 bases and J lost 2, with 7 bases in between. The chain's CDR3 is CASSLGNNYGYTF. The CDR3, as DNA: TGTGCCAGCAGCTTAGGCAACAACTATGGCTACACCTTC.

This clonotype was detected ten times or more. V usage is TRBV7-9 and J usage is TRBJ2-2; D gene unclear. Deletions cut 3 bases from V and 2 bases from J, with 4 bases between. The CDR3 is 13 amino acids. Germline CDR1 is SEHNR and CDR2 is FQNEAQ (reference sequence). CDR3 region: CASSFRNTGELFF. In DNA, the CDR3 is TGTGCCAGCAGCTTTCGTAACACCGGGGAGCTGTTTTTT.

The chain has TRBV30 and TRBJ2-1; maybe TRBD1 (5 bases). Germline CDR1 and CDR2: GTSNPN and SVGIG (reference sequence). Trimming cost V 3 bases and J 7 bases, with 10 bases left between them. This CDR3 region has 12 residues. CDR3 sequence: CAWSRAKNEQFF. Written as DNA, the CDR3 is TGTGCCTGGAGCAGGGCTAAGAATGAGCAGTTCTTC.

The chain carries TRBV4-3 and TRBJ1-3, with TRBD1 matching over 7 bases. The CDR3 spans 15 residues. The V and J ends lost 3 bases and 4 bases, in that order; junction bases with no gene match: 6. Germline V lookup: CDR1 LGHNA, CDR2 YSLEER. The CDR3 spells CASSHTGEGGNTIYF. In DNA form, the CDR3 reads TGCGCCAGCAGCCATACAGGGGAAGGAGGAAACACCATATATTTT.

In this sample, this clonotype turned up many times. The CDR3 nucleotides read TGTGCCAGCAGCTTAGGACAGGGGGCCTTGGAGTCCGAGCAGTACTTC. It specifies CASSLGQGALESEQYF. The rearrangement uses TRBV7-9 and TRBJ2-7; 10 bases map to TRBD1. The CDR3 totals 16 residues. The V gene end was trimmed by 1 base and the J gene end by 6 bases; junction bases not matched to a gene: 9. CDR1 is SEHNR, CDR2 FQNEAQ, per germline (reference sequence).

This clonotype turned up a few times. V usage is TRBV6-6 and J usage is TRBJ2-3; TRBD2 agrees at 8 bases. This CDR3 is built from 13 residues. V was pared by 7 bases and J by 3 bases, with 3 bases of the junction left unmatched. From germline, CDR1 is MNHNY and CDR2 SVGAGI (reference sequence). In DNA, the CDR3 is TGTGCCAGCATTCGGGGGGGAACAGATACGCAGTATTTT. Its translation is CASIRGGTDTQYF.